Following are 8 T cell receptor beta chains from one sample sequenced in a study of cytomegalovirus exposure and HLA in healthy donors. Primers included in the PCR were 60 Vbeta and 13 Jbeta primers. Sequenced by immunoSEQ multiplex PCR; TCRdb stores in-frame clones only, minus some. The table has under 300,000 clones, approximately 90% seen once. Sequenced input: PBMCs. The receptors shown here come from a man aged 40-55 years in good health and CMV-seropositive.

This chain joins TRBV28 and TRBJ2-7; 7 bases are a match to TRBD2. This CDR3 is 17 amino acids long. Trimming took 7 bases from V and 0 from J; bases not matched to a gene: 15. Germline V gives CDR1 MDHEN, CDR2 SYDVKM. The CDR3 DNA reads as TGTGCCAGCACCACCCAGGGCGGGGGACGGCGCTCCTACGAGCAGTACTTC. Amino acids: CASTTQGGGRRSYEQYF.

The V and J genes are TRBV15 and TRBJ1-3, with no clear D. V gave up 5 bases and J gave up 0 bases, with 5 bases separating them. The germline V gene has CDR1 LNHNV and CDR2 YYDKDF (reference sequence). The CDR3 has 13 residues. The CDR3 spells CATSDNSGNTIYF. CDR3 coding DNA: TGTGCCACCAGCGACAACTCTGGAAACACCATATATTTT.

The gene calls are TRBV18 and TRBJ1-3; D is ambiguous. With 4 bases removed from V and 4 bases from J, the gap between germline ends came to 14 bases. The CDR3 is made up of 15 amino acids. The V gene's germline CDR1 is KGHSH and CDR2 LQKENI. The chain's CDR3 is CASSLQKRAGNTIYF. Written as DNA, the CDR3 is TGTGCCAGCTCACTCCAGAAGAGGGCCGGAAACACCATATATTTT.

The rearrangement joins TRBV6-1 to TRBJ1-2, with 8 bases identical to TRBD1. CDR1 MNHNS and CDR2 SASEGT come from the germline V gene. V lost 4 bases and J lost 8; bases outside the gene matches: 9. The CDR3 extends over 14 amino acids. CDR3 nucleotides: TGTGCCAGCAGTGTTATACAGGGGGGACGGGGCTACACCTTC. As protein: CASSVIQGGRGYTF.

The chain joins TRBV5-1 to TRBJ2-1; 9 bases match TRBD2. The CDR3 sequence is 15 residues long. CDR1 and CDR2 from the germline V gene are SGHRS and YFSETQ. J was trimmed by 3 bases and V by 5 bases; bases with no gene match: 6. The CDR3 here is CASRTVAGVYNEQFF. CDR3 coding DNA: TGCGCCAGCAGAACCGTAGCGGGAGTCTACAATGAGCAGTTCTTC.

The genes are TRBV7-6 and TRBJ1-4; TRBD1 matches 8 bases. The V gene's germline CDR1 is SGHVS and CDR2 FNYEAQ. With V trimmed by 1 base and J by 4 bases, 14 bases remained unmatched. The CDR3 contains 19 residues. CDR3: CASSLVLRGQGINNEKLFF. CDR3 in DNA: TGTGCCAGCAGCTTAGTCCTCCGAGGACAGGGTATCAATAATGAAAAACTGTTTTTT.

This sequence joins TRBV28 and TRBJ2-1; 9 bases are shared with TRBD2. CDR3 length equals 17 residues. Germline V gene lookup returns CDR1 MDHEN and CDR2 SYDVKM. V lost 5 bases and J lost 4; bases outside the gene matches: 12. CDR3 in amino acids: CASSTDLAGPKYNEQFF. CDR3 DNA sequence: TGTGCCAGCAGTACCGACCTAGCGGGGCCCAAATACAATGAGCAGTTCTTC. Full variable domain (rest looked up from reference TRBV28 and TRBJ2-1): DVKVTQSSRYLVKRTGEKVFLECVQDMDHENMFWYRQDPGLGLRLIYFSYDVKMKEKGDIPEGYSVSREKKERFSLILESASTNQTSMYLCASSTDLAGPKYNEQFFGPGTRLTVL.

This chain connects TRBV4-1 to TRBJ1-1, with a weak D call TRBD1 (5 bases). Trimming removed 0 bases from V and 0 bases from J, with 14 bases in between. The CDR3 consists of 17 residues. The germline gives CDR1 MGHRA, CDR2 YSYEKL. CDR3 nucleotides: TGCGCCAGCAGCCAAGATCTGGGGGGGTCGGTGAACACTGAAGCTTTCTTT. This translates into CASSQDLGGSVNTEAFF.